This T cell receptor beta chain was found in a study of long-term antiretroviral therapy in people with HIV. Whole-study results and caveats: Within the repertoire, clones expanded before ART were dominant at all time points. Nothing was known about ART adherence, viral resistance or changes in therapy.

As to this clone: As yet, its antigen is unknown.

After removal of 0 bases from V and 4 bases from J, the junction contained 11 bases not matched to a gene. Germline CDR1 is SGHDN and CDR2 is FVKESK. The CDR3 consists of 18 residues. This was the immunoSEQ v3.0 assay at survey level. Profiled with immunoSEQ multiplex PCR; TCRdb holds only in-frame clones, not every one. The table has tens of thousands of clones, approximately 83% seen once. The TCR originated in a man in his late teens or twenties with HIV. The chain recombines TRBV14 with TRBJ2-1, with TRBD2 matching 8 bases. The material was unsorted PBMCs, obtained 2.2 years after starting antiretroviral therapy. The CDR3: CASSQDLTGTSWYNEQFF. CDR3 nucleotides: TGTGCCAGCAGCCAAGATCTCACCGGGACTAGTTGGTACAATGAGCAGTTCTTC. Full variable domain (outside the CDR3, taken from reference TRBV14 and TRBJ2-1): EAGVTQFPSHSVIEKGQTVTLRCDPISGHDNLYWYRRVMGKEIKFLLHFVKESKQDESGMPNNRFLAERTGGTYSTLKVQPAELEDSGVYFCASSQDLTGTSWYNEQFFGPGTRLTVL.